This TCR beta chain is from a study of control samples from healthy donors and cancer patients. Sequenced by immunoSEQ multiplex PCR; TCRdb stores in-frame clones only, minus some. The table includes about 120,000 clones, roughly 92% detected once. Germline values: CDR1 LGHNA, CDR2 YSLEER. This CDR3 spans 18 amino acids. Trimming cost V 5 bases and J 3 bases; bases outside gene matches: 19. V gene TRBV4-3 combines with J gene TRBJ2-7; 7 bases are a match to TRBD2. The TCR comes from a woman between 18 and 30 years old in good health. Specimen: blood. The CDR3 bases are TGCGCCAGCAGCACAACGCCCATGGTAGGAGCGGGGTACTACGAGCAGTACTTC. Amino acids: CASSTTPMVGAGYYEQYF.